Here is one TCR beta chain with its context. The entry originates in a study of blood T cells in healthy people across ages. The CDR3 length is 13 residues. The V gene's germline CDR1 is SQVTM and CDR2 ANQGSEA. V was pared by 8 bases and J by 6 bases, with 18 bases between. Per sample, extraction of total RNA gave at least 5.5 micrograms in every case. The authors ran a second PCR of 7 to 11 cycles using a sample-barcoded 5' primer and a J-beta primer mix. Through a template-switch adaptor with 12 random nucleotides, each cDNA molecule received a tag. MiXCR, run by TCRdb on the 5' RACE reads, gives a single entry per CDR3 protein. The repertoire has under 1,100,000 distinct CDR3 sequences, roughly a quarter of them found once; the top ten carry less than 0.75%. These data also formed part of another study, on T cells of mothers and their children.

This TCR came from a girl aged 2-10 years in good health. The sample comprised blood. The V gene is TRBV29-1, the J gene TRBJ2-3; D perhaps matches TRBD1 (6 bases). CDR3: CSKWGPPGDTQYF. The CDR3 region has the DNA TGCAGCAAATGGGGGCCCCCCGGGGATACGCAGTATTTT.